The 20 T cell receptor beta chains reported below all come from one sample, sequenced in a study of blood T cell repertoires in COVID-19. Sequencing used immunoSEQ multiplex PCR; TCRdb keeps in-frame clones, though not all of them. The table lists roughly 120,000 clones, 80% to 90% of them singletons. Sample: peripheral blood. The origin of the receptors is a man between 65 and 79 years old who had recovered from COVID-19.

The table lists this clone with a count of one. The V and J genes are TRBV9 and TRBJ2-2; TRBD2 matches at 10 bases. The CDR3 sequence is 16 residues long. Germline V CDR1 and CDR2: SGDLS, YYNGEE. V lost 4 bases to trimming and J lost 1 base; unmatched junction nucleotides: 4. CDR3 sequence reads: CASSQRTSGNTGELFF. The CDR3 bases are TGTGCCAGCAGCCAAAGGACTAGCGGGAACACCGGGGAGCTGTTTTTT.

The chain employs TRBV2 and TRBJ1-2; D gene ambiguous. V gave up 7 bases and J gave up 6 bases, with 15 bases separating them. The CDR3 consists of 13 residues. Germline V lookup: CDR1 SNHLY, CDR2 FYNNEI. The CDR3 DNA follows: TGTGCCAGCATTACCCGCTCAAGCCATGGCTACACCTTC. Translating gives CASITRSSHGYTF.

The chain links TRBV28 to TRBJ1-2, with TRBD1 as a possible D gene (5 bases). The CDR3 is made up of 16 amino acids. Germline lookup yields CDR1 MDHEN and CDR2 SYDVKM. Deletions cut 6 bases from V and 7 bases from J, with 24 bases between. The CDR3 region is CASSYSQGGGLSGYTF. The CDR3 region has the DNA TGTGCCAGCAGCTACTCCCAGGGCGGGGGATTAAGTGGCTACACCTTC.

This chain links TRBV6-5 with TRBJ2-5; D is perhaps TRBD2 (6 bases). Germline assignment: CDR1 MNHEY and CDR2 SVGAGI. CDR3 length: 15 amino acids. V was clipped by 7 bases and J by 1 base, with 16 bases between them. The CDR3, as DNA: TGTGCCAGCACGGGATCTCTAGCGATCCAAGAGACCCAGTACTTC. This sequence encodes CASTGSLAIQETQYF.

J is TRBJ1-2 and V is TRBV4-2; D perhaps matches TRBD1 (5 bases). The germline V gene encodes CDR1 LGHNA and CDR2 YNFKEQ. The germline V and J ends were trimmed by 4 bases and 1 base, with 13 bases remaining between them. There are 15 residues in the CDR3. The CDR3 DNA follows: TGTGCCAGCAGCCCGCAATCCAGGGTTAACTATGGCTACACCTTC. It specifies CASSPQSRVNYGYTF.

The chain employs TRBV7-9 and TRBJ2-2; D may match TRBD1 or TRBD2 (6 bases each). V was trimmed by 5 bases and J by 1 base, leaving 14 bases between them. The CDR3 consists of 16 residues. Looked up from germline, CDR1 is SEHNR and CDR2 is FQNEAQ (reference sequence). The CDR3 sequence is CASSLGGGQNTGELFF. CDR3 DNA: TGTGCCAGCAGCCTAGGAGGGGGACAGAACACCGGGGAGCTGTTTTTT. The variable domain in full, completed from reference TRBV7-9 and TRBJ2-2, reads DTGVSQNPRHKITKRGQNVTFRCDPISEHNRLYWYRQTLGQGPEFLTYFQNEAQLEKSRLLSDRFSAERPKGSFSTLEIQRTEQGDSAMYLCASSLGGGQNTGELFFGEGSRLTVL.

The chain has TRBV7-6 and TRBJ2-5; a possible D gene is TRBD1 (7 bases). With 0 bases removed from V and 5 bases from J, the gap between germline ends came to 13 bases. The CDR3 totals 15 residues. Germline values: CDR1 SGHVS, CDR2 FNYEAQ. CDR3 sequence (DNA): TGTGCCAGCAGCTTAGCCAGGGGGAGCGGGGAGACCCAGTACTTC. Encoded protein: CASSLARGSGETQYF.

The V and J genes are TRBV7-2 and TRBJ1-2; D remains ambiguous. The CDR3 totals 16 residues. Germline CDR1 is SGHTA and CDR2 is FQGNSA. V lost 1 base and J lost 4, with 16 bases in between. Here the CDR3 reads CASSLGVTGSGYGYTF. The CDR3 DNA follows: TGTGCCAGCAGCTTAGGGGTTACGGGGTCGGGCTATGGCTACACCTTC.

This chain uses TRBV2 with TRBJ2-3; TRBD2 agrees at 8 bases. The V and J ends lost 7 bases and 4 bases, in that order; junction bases with no gene match: 7. The CDR3 is 14 amino acids. Germline V lookup: CDR1 SNHLY, CDR2 FYNNEI. CDR3 region: CASTPAGAADTQYF. The CDR3 nucleotides read TGTGCCAGCACCCCAGCGGGAGCCGCAGATACGCAGTATTTT.

The V gene is TRBV18, the J gene TRBJ1-2; D call uncertain. Germline V gene data show CDR1 as KGHSH and CDR2 as LQKENI. This CDR3 has 13 residues. Trimming left V 2 bases short and J 5 bases short, with 9 bases between. The CDR3 nucleotides read TGTGCCAGCTCACCAGAGCCGGGGTATGGCTACACCTTC. Translated, it gives CASSPEPGYGYTF.

The J gene is TRBJ1-4, the V gene TRBV12-3 or TRBV12-4; 7 bases agree with TRBD1. Trimming cost V 7 bases and J 7 bases; bases outside gene matches: 6. The CDR3 spans 13 residues. CDR3 sequence (DNA): TGTGCCAGCACCCGACAGGGTAGTGAAAAACTGTTTTTT. Amino acids: CASTRQGSEKLFF.

This rearrangement joins TRBV14 to TRBJ1-1, with a tentative D call TRBD1 (6 bases). This CDR3 is built from 17 residues. CDR1 and CDR2 (germline): SGHDN, FVKESK. Trimming left V 5 bases short and J 5 bases short, with 24 bases between. As DNA, the CDR3 is TGTGCCAGCAGCTCCTACGGGGGGGCGCAGGCTGGTACTGAAGCTTTCTTT. Amino acid sequence: CASSSYGGAQAGTEAFF.

This clone is a singleton in its sample. The chain has TRBV12-3 or TRBV12-4 and TRBJ1-2; TRBD1 is a possible D gene (6 bases). Between the trimmed V and J ends, which lost 1 base and 5 bases, there was a span of 8 bases. This CDR3 comprises 13 residues. In nucleotides, the CDR3 is TGTGCCAGCAGTTTAGGGGGGCCGTATGGCTACACCTTC. Protein sequence: CASSLGGPYGYTF.

This chain uses TRBV7-2 with TRBJ1-2; D might be TRBD1 (6 bases). This CDR3 contains 13 residues. CDR1 is SGHTA and CDR2 is FQGNSA in the germline V gene. Trimming left V 4 bases short and J 4 bases short, with 10 bases between. The CDR3 reads CASSSQGFYGYTF. The CDR3 coding sequence is TGTGCCAGCAGCTCACAGGGTTTCTATGGCTACACCTTC.

This clone was counted a single time. V gene TRBV18 combines with J gene TRBJ2-5; TRBD1 agrees at 7 bases. The germline gives CDR1 KGHSH, CDR2 LQKENI. This CDR3 contains 13 residues. V trimming: 4 bases; J trimming: 6 bases; junction bases outside the gene matches: 5. CDR3 DNA: TGTGCCAGCTCACTGGACAGGCAGAAGACCCAGTACTTC. Translated, it gives CASSLDRQKTQYF.

This sequence joins TRBV5-1 and TRBJ2-7; perhaps TRBD2 as D (5 bases). The V gene's germline CDR1 is SGHRS and CDR2 YFSETQ. V shed 4 bases and J shed 5 bases, with 13 bases lying between them. This CDR3 contains 13 residues. The CDR3 loop reads CASSTSRGNEQYF. The CDR3 DNA follows: TGCGCCAGCAGCACCTCACGGGGAAACGAGCAGTACTTC. Combining the CDR3 with reference TRBV5-1 and TRBJ2-7 gives the whole variable domain KAGVTQTPRYLIKTRGQQVTLSCSPISGHRSVSWYQQTPGQGLQFLFEYFSETQRNKGNFPGRFSGRQFSNSRSEMNVSTLELGDSALYLCASSTSRGNEQYFGPGTRLTVT.

The rearrangement joins TRBV5-4 to TRBJ2-3, with a weak D call TRBD2 (6 bases). The CDR3 extends over 12 amino acids. V dropped 3 bases and J dropped 11 bases, with 13 bases sitting between them. The germline V gene has CDR1 SGHNT and CDR2 YYREEE (reference sequence). CDR3 DNA: TGTGCCAGCAGCTCAATCGGAGGGTTGCAGTATTTT. Its translation is CASSSIGGLQYF.

The V and J genes are TRBV9 and TRBJ1-2; tentatively, D is TRBD1 (5 bases). V was pared by 7 bases and J by 2 bases, with 18 bases between. This CDR3 spans 15 amino acids. Germline CDR1 is SGDLS and CDR2 is YYNGEE. This chain's CDR3 is CASEKGGARNYGYTF. The DNA for the CDR3 is TGTGCCAGCGAGAAGGGAGGGGCCCGCAACTATGGCTACACCTTC. Based on the CDR3 plus reference TRBV9 and TRBJ1-2, the full variable domain is DSGVTQTPKHLITATGQRVTLRCSPRSGDLSVYWYQQSLDQGLQFLIQYYNGEERAKGNILERFSAQQFPDLHSELNLSSLELGDSALYFCASEKGGARNYGYTFGSGTRLTVV.

The gene calls are TRBV7-2 and TRBJ2-6; 8 bases align to TRBD1. Losses at the gene ends were 3 bases for V and 1 base for J; bases not matched to a gene: 5. From germline, CDR1 is SGHTA and CDR2 FQGNSA. CDR3 size: 17 residues. The CDR3 DNA reads as TGTGCCAGCAGCTTCCGGACAGGGATGTCTGGGGCCAACGTCCTGACTTTC. Protein: CASSFRTGMSGANVLTF.

The chain links TRBV28 to TRBJ1-6; D uncertain. Trimming took off 5 bases at V and 2 bases at J, with 10 bases between the two ends. Germline CDR1 is MDHEN and CDR2 is SYDVKM. The CDR3 sequence is 15 residues long. CDR3 protein: CASSPSPPYNSPLHF. The CDR3 nucleotides are TGTGCCAGCAGTCCTAGCCCACCCTATAATTCACCCCTCCACTTT.